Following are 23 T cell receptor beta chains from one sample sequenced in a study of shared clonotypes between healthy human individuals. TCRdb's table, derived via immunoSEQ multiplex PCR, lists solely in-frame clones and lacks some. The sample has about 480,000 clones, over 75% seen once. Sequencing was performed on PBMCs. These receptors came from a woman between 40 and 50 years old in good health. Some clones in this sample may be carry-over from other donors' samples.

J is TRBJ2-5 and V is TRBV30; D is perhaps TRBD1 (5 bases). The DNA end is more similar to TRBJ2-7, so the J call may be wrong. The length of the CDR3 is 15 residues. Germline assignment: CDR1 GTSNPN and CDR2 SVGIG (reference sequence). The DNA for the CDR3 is TGTGCCTGGAGTGGTTTAGGGGCAGGAGCCTACGAGCAGTACTTC. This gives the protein CAWSGLGAGAYEQYF.

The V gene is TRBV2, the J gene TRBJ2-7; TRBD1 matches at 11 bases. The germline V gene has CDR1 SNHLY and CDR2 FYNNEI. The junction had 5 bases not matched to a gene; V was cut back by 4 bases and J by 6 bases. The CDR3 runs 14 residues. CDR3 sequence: CASSVGQGAVEQYF. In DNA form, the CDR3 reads TGTGCCAGCAGTGTCGGACAGGGGGCGGTCGAGCAGTACTTC.

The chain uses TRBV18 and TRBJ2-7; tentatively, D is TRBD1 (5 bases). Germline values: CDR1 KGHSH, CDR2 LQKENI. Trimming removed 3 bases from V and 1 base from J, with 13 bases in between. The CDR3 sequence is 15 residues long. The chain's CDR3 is CASSPGSTGSYEQYF. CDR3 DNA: TGTGCCAGCTCACCTGGGTCCACAGGTTCCTACGAGCAGTACTTC.

The CDR3 DNA is TGTGCCAGCTCACCCTGGACAGGGAATGCTGGGGCCAACGTCCTGACTTTC. The encoded protein is CASSPWTGNAGANVLTF. The chain combines TRBV18 with TRBJ2-6; 8 bases align to TRBD1. V dropped 3 bases and J dropped 2; count of bases not matched to a gene: 6. In germline, CDR1 is KGHSH, CDR2 LQKENI. CDR3 length: 17 residues.

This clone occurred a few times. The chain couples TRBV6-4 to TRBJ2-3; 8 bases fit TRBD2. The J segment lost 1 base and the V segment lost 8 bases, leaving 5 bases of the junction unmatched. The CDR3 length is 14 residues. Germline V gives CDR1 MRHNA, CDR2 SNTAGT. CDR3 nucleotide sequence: TGTGCCAGCGGGGCGGGAGGAGGCACAGATACGCAGTATTTT. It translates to CASGAGGGTDTQYF.

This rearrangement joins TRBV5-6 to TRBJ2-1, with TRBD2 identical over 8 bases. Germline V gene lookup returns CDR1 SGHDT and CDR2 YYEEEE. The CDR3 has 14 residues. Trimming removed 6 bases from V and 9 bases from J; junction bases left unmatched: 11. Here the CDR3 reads CASTPGVGGAEQFF. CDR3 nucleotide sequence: TGTGCCAGCACCCCGGGGGTCGGGGGGGCTGAGCAGTTCTTC.

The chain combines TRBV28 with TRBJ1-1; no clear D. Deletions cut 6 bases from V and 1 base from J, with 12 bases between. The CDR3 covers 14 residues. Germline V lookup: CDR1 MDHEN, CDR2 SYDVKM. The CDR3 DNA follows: TGTGCCAGCAGCTTCGCCGTAGGGAACACTGAAGCTTTCTTT. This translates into CASSFAVGNTEAFF.

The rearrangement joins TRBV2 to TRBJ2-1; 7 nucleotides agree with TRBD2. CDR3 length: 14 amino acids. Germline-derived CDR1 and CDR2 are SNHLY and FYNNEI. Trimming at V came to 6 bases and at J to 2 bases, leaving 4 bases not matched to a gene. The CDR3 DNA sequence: TGTGCCAGCAGAACTAGCGTGACCTACAATGAGCAGTTCTTC. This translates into CASRTSVTYNEQFF.

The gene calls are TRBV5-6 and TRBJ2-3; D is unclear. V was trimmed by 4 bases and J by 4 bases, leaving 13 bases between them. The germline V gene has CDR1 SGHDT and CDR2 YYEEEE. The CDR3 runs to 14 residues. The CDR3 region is CASSAKGWADTQYF. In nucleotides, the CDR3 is TGTGCCAGCAGCGCCAAAGGATGGGCAGATACGCAGTATTTT. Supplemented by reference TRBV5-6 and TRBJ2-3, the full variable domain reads DAGVTQSPTHLIKTRGQQVTLRCSPKSGHDTVSWYQQALGQGPQFIFQYYEEEERQRGNFPDRFSGHQFPNYSSELNVNALLLGDSALYLCASSAKGWADTQYFGPGTRLTVL.

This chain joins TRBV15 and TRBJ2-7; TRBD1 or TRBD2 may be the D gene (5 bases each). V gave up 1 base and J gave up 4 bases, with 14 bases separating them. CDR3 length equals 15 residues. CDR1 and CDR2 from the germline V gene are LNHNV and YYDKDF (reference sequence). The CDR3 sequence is CATSRVSGPWYEQYF. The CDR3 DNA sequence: TGTGCCACCAGCAGAGTCTCGGGACCGTGGTACGAGCAGTACTTC.

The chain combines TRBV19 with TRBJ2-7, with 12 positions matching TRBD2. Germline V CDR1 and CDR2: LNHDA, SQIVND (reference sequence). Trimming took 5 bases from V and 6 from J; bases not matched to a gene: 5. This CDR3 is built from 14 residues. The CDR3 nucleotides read TGTGCCAGTAGTGGACTAGCGGGATCGCCCGAGCAGTACTTC. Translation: CASSGLAGSPEQYF.

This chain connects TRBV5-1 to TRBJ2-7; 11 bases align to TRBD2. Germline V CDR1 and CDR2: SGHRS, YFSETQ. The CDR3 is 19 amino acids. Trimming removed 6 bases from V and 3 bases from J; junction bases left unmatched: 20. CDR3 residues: CASTLVGTSGPWAHYEQYF. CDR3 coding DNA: TGCGCCAGCACTCTGGTTGGGACTAGCGGACCATGGGCACACTACGAGCAGTACTTC.

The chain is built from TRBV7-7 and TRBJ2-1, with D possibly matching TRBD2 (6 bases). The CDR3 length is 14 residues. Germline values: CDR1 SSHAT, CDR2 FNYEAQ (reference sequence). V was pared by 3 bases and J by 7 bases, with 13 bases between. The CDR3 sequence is CASSFGSGANEQFF. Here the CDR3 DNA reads TGTGCCAGCAGCTTTGGTTCGGGAGCTAATGAGCAGTTCTTC.

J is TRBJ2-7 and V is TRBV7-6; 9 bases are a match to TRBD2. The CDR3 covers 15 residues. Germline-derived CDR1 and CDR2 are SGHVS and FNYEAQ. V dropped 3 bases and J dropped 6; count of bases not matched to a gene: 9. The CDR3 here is CASSFGASGNGEQYF. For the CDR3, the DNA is TGTGCCAGCAGCTTTGGGGCTAGCGGGAACGGCGAGCAGTACTTC. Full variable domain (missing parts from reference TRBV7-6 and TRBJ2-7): GAGVSQSPRYKVTKRGQDVALRCDPISGHVSLYWYRQALGQGPEFLTYFNYEAQQDKSGLPNDRFSAERPEGSISTLTIQRTEQRDSAMYRCASSFGASGNGEQYFGPGTRLTVT.

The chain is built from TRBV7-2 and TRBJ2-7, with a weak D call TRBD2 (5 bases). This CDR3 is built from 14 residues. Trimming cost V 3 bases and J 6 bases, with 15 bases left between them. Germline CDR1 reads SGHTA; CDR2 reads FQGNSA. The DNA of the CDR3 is TGTGCCAGCAGCTTCCGGGCCCGGCGGGTCGAGCAGTACTTC. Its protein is CASSFRARRVEQYF.

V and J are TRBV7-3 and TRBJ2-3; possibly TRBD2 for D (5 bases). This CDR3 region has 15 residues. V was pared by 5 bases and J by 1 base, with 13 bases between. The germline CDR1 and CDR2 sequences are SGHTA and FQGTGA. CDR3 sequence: CASSTRNSGTDTQYF. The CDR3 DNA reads TGTGCCAGCAGCACTAGGAATAGTGGCACAGATACGCAGTATTTT.

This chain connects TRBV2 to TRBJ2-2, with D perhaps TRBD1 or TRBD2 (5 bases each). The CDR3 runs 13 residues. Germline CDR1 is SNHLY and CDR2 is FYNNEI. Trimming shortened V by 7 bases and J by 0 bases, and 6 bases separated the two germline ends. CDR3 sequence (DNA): TGTGCCAGCATGGGGGCGAACACCGGGGAGCTGTTTTTT. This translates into CASMGANTGELFF.

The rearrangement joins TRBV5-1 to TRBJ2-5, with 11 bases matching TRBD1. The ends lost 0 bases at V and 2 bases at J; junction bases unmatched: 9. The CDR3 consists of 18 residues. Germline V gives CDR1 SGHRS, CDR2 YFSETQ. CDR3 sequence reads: CASSLGQDRGRGQETQYF. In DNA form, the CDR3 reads TGCGCCAGCAGCTTGGGCCAGGACAGGGGGCGGGGACAAGAGACCCAGTACTTC.

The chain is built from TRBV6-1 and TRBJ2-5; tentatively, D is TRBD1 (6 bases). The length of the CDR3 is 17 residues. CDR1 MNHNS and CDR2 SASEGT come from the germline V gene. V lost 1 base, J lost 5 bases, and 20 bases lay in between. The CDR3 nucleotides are TGTGCCAGCAGTGAAGGAAGGCAGGGGAAACCATGGGAGACCCAGTACTTC. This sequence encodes CASSEGRQGKPWETQYF.

DNA for the CDR3: TGTGCCAGCCGCCCCTGGGGAACTTACGAGCAGTACTTC. Translation gives CASRPWGTYEQYF. The chain employs TRBV5-6 and TRBJ2-7, with D hard to call. Germline V lookup: CDR1 SGHDT, CDR2 YYEEEE. The V end was cut by 7 bases, the J end by 4 bases, with 15 bases between. The CDR3 extends over 13 amino acids. The full variable domain, completed using reference TRBV5-6 and TRBJ2-7, is DAGVTQSPTHLIKTRGQQVTLRCSPKSGHDTVSWYQQALGQGPQFIFQYYEEEERQRGNFPDRFSGHQFPNYSSELNVNALLLGDSALYLCASRPWGTYEQYFGPGTRLTVT.

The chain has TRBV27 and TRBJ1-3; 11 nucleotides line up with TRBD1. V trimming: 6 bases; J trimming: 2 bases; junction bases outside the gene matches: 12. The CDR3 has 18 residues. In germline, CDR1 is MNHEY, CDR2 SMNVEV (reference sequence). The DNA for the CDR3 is TGTGCCAGCAGAGAGCGCACCGGACAGGGGGCAGCTGGAAACACCATATATTTT. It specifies CASRERTGQGAAGNTIYF.

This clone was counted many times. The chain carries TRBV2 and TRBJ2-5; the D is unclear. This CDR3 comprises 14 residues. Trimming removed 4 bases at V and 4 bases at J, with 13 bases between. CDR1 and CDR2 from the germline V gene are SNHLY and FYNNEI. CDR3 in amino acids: CASSVGKGSETQYF. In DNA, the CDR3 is TGTGCCAGCAGTGTAGGAAAGGGATCAGAGACCCAGTACTTC.

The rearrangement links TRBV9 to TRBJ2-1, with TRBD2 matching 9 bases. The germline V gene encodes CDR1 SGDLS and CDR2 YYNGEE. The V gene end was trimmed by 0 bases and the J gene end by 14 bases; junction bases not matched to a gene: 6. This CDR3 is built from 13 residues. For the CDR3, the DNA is TGTGCCAGCAGCGTAGGTGTAGCGGGAGCAGAGTTCTTC. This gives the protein CASSVGVAGAEFF.